This is a list of T cell receptor beta chains from one sample in a study of cytomegalovirus exposure and HLA in healthy donors. Method: immunoSEQ multiplex PCR; TCRdb's copy keeps in-frame clones and lacks some. Here the sample spans some 150,000 clones, about 82% being singletons. The sample comprised PBMCs. The receptors originated from a woman younger than 45 in good health and CMV-seropositive. The CDR3 runs from the conserved cysteine through the conserved F or W. D genes are given only for firm matches. The listing skips clone size in some rows; elsewhere it reads once, few, many or a size class.

D gene: TRBD2
V gene: TRBV7-9
clone size: NA
J gene: TRBJ2-2
CDR3 DNA: TGTGCCAGCAGCTTAGTGTTCCTAGCGGGGGACACCGGGGAGCTGTTTTTT
CDR3 protein: CASSLVFLAGDTGELFF

D gene: NA
V gene: TRBV7-2
clone size: NA
J gene: TRBJ2-5
CDR3 DNA: TGTGCCAGCAGCTTAGACAGAGAGACCCAGTACTTC
CDR3 protein: CASSLDRETQYF

D gene: NA
V gene: TRBV4-2
clone size: NA
J gene: TRBJ1-1
CDR3 DNA: TGTGCCAGCAGCCAAGATGTGCGTATGTCGGGAAGTTGGTACGGCACTGAAGCTTTCTTT
CDR3 protein: CASSQDVRMSGSWYGTEAFF

D gene: NA
V gene: TRBV9
clone size: NA
J gene: TRBJ1-4
CDR3 DNA: TGTGCCAGCAGCGTAGACCCCCTCGGGGTTGCAACTAATGAAAAACTGTTTTTT
CDR3 protein: CASSVDPLGVATNEKLFF

D gene: NA
V gene: TRBV10-3
clone size: NA
J gene: TRBJ1-3
CDR3 DNA: TGTGCCATCAGCGGAGTGGGGGGAGGGTGGGCCTCTGGAAACACCATATATTTT
CDR3 protein: CAISGVGGGWASGNTIYF

D gene: NA
V gene: TRBV4-1
clone size: few
J gene: TRBJ1-4
CDR3 DNA: TGCGCCAGCAGCCAATCCGGGAGGGATGAAAAACTGTTTTTT
CDR3 protein: CASSQSGRDEKLFF

D gene: TRBD2
V gene: TRBV11-2
clone size: NA
J gene: TRBJ2-5
CDR3 DNA: TGTGCCAGCAGCTTTTGGCTAGCGGGGGGTGGAGAGACCCAGTACTTC
CDR3 protein: CASSFWLAGGGETQYF

D gene: TRBD2
V gene: TRBV7-2
clone size: NA
J gene: TRBJ2-1
CDR3 DNA: TGTGCCAGCAGCTTACTAGCGGGGGGGCCTCTGGAGCAGTTCTTC
CDR3 protein: CASSLLAGGPLEQFF

D gene: NA
V gene: TRBV6-1
clone size: NA
J gene: TRBJ1-2
CDR3 DNA: TGTGCCAGCAGTGAAGGACAGCCCTATGGCTACACCTTC
CDR3 protein: CASSEGQPYGYTF

D gene: TRBD1
V gene: TRBV9
clone size: NA
J gene: TRBJ2-3
CDR3 DNA: TGTGCCAGCAGCGGTGGGGTTGGCAGGGGGTGGACAGATACGCAGTATTTT
CDR3 protein: CASSGGVGRGWTDTQYF

D gene: NA
V gene: TRBV19
clone size: many
J gene: TRBJ1-1
CDR3 DNA: TGTGCCAGTAGTCCCGTGGAGGGATGGATGAACACTGAAGCTTTCTTT
CDR3 protein: CASSPVEGWMNTEAFF

D gene: NA
V gene: TRBV14
clone size: once
J gene: TRBJ2-7
CDR3 DNA: TGTGCCAGCAGCCAAGATTTTGGGGGCGCCTACGAGCAGTACTTC
CDR3 protein: CASSQDFGGAYEQYF

D gene: NA
V gene: TRBV20-1
clone size: once
J gene: TRBJ1-2
CDR3 DNA: TGCAGTGCCGGAAATAGCTATCGCTACACCTTC
CDR3 protein: CSAGNSYRYTF

D gene: NA
V gene: TRBV4-2
clone size: once
J gene: TRBJ1-4
CDR3 DNA: TGTGCCAGCAGCCAACTAGGGGATTTGGGGAAAGAAAAACTGTTTTTT
CDR3 protein: CASSQLGDLGKEKLFF

D gene: TRBD2
V gene: TRBV4-2
clone size: NA
J gene: TRBJ2-7
CDR3 DNA: TGTGCCAGCAGCCAAGATAGCGGGGGGTTCTACGAGCAGTACTTC
CDR3 protein: CASSQDSGGFYEQYF

D gene: TRBD1
V gene: TRBV11-1
clone size: NA
J gene: TRBJ1-2
CDR3 DNA: TGTGCCAGCAGCCCCGACAGGGACTATGGCTACACCTTC
CDR3 protein: CASSPDRDYGYTF

D gene: NA
V gene: TRBV6-5
clone size: NA
J gene: TRBJ2-7
CDR3 DNA: TGTGCCAGCAGTTACTCTTGGGGGCTATACGAGCAGTACTTC
CDR3 protein: CASSYSWGLYEQYF

D gene: TRBD1
V gene: TRBV5-1
clone size: NA
J gene: TRBJ1-5
CDR3 DNA: TGCGCCAGCAGCGAACAGGGGGCGAGTCAGCCCCAGCATTTT
CDR3 protein: CASSEQGASQPQHF

D gene: TRBD2
V gene: TRBV28
clone size: NA
J gene: TRBJ2-7
CDR3 DNA: TGTGCCAGCAGTAGCGGGGGCATCGGACGGGAGCAGTACTTC
CDR3 protein: CASSSGGIGREQYF

D gene: TRBD1
V gene: TRBV6-5
clone size: NA
J gene: TRBJ1-2
CDR3 DNA: TGTGCCAGCAGTGGAATTGGGACAGGGACCTCGGGCTACACCTTC
CDR3 protein: CASSGIGTGTSGYTF

D gene: NA
V gene: TRBV19
clone size: NA
J gene: TRBJ1-2
CDR3 DNA: TGTGCCAGTAGTACCGGGTCAGCACCAGACTATGGCTACACCTTC
CDR3 protein: CASSTGSAPDYGYTF

D gene: TRBD1
V gene: TRBV10-1
clone size: NA
J gene: TRBJ2-7
CDR3 DNA: TGCGCCAGCAGTGGACAAGACAGGGGCTCCTACGAGCAGTACTTC
CDR3 protein: CASSGQDRGSYEQYF

D gene: NA
V gene: TRBV7-2
clone size: once
J gene: TRBJ2-5
CDR3 DNA: TGTGCCAGCAGCCGCGAATCAGGGGGTGGGGGGGAGACCCAGTACTTC
CDR3 protein: CASSRESGGGGETQYF

D gene: TRBD1
V gene: TRBV13
clone size: NA
J gene: TRBJ1-2
CDR3 DNA: TGTGCCAGCAGCGCCCGACAGGGCCTCTATGGCTACACCTTC
CDR3 protein: CASSARQGLYGYTF

D gene: NA
V gene: TRBV19
clone size: NA
J gene: TRBJ2-2
CDR3 DNA: TGTGCCAGTAGTATAGATCCCGGGGACGGGGAGCTGTTTTTT
CDR3 protein: CASSIDPGDGELFF

D gene: TRBD2
V gene: TRBV19
clone size: NA
J gene: TRBJ2-1
CDR3 DNA: TGTGCCAGTAGCCGAGCGGGGGGGTCTGAGCAGTTCTTC
CDR3 protein: CASSRAGGSEQFF

D gene: TRBD2
V gene: TRBV5-1
clone size: NA
J gene: TRBJ2-5
CDR3 DNA: TGCGCCAGCAGCGGCGGGACTAGCGGGGCGCAAGAGACCCAGTACTTC
CDR3 protein: CASSGGTSGAQETQYF

D gene: TRBD2
V gene: TRBV13
clone size: NA
J gene: TRBJ2-7
CDR3 DNA: TGTGCCAGCAGCTCCCCGACTAGCTGGCACGAGCAGTACTTC
CDR3 protein: CASSSPTSWHEQYF

D gene: NA
V gene: TRBV5-1
clone size: NA
J gene: TRBJ1-1
CDR3 DNA: TGCGCCAGCAGCACCAGGGTTAGGAACACTGAAGCTTTCTTT
CDR3 protein: CASSTRVRNTEAFF

D gene: NA
V gene: TRBV28
clone size: NA
J gene: TRBJ1-4
CDR3 DNA: TGTGCCAGCAGCCGGGAGAGGGCCCTCCTGAGTGAAAAACTGTTTTTT
CDR3 protein: CASSRERALLSEKLFF

D gene: TRBD1
V gene: TRBV6-5
clone size: NA
J gene: TRBJ2-7
CDR3 DNA: TGTGCCAGCAGCCCAGGGACAGGAGCGACCTACGAGCAGTACTTC
CDR3 protein: CASSPGTGATYEQYF

D gene: NA
V gene: TRBV28
clone size: NA
J gene: TRBJ1-5
CDR3 DNA: TGTGCCAGCAGTTTTGCGGCATACAATCAGCCCCAGCATTTT
CDR3 protein: CASSFAAYNQPQHF

D gene: NA
V gene: TRBV15
clone size: NA
J gene: TRBJ1-6
CDR3 DNA: TGTGCCACCAGCAGGCACCGGGACATGGATTCACCCCTCCACTTT
CDR3 protein: CATSRHRDMDSPLHF

D gene: NA
V gene: TRBV19
clone size: NA
J gene: TRBJ2-1
CDR3 DNA: TGTGCCAGTAGTATAGGCGGGGCTTCCTCCTTCTCCTACAATGAGCAGTTCTTC
CDR3 protein: CASSIGGASSFSYNEQFF

D gene: TRBD2
V gene: TRBV5-4
clone size: NA
J gene: TRBJ2-3
CDR3 DNA: TGTGCCAGCAGCTTGAGCTGGGGGGGGTCAGATACGCAGTATTTT
CDR3 protein: CASSLSWGGSDTQYF

D gene: TRBD2
V gene: TRBV13
clone size: NA
J gene: TRBJ2-3
CDR3 DNA: TGTGCCAGCAGCTCAGGACTAGTTGGAGCAGATACGCAGTATTTT
CDR3 protein: CASSSGLVGADTQYF

D gene: TRBD1
V gene: TRBV6-1
clone size: NA
J gene: TRBJ2-5
CDR3 DNA: TGTGCCAGCAGTGGGGACAGGGAAGAGACCCAGTACTTC
CDR3 protein: CASSGDREETQYF

D gene: TRBD1
V gene: TRBV4-3
clone size: NA
J gene: TRBJ2-2
CDR3 DNA: TGCGCCAGCAGCCGTCCCCGACAGGGCTCGGACACCGGGGAGCTGTTTTTT
CDR3 protein: CASSRPRQGSDTGELFF

D gene: NA
V gene: TRBV28
clone size: NA
J gene: TRBJ1-1
CDR3 DNA: TGTGCCAGCAGTCAGGGTTATACTGAAGCTTTCTTT
CDR3 protein: CASSQGYTEAFF

D gene: NA
V gene: TRBV7-9
clone size: NA
J gene: TRBJ1-2
CDR3 DNA: TGTGCCAGCAGCCGTATTGAGTATGGCTACACCTTC
CDR3 protein: CASSRIEYGYTF

D gene: NA
V gene: TRBV7-3
clone size: NA
J gene: TRBJ1-2
CDR3 DNA: TGTGCCAGCAGCTTAACGCCAGGGGACTATGGCTACACCTTC
CDR3 protein: CASSLTPGDYGYTF

D gene: TRBD1
V gene: TRBV18
clone size: NA
J gene: TRBJ2-1
CDR3 DNA: TGTGCCAGCTCCTACGGGACAGGGAACAATGAGCAGTTCTTC
CDR3 protein: CASSYGTGNNEQFF

D gene: TRBD1
V gene: TRBV6-5
clone size: NA
J gene: TRBJ1-2
CDR3 DNA: TGTGCCAGCAGGATCCAGACAGGGTTTAACTATGGCTACACCTTC
CDR3 protein: CASRIQTGFNYGYTF

D gene: TRBD1
V gene: TRBV5-1
clone size: NA
J gene: TRBJ1-6
CDR3 DNA: TGCGCCAGCAGCTTGGAGGGACAGGGCTCTTCGGGACCCCTCCACTTT
CDR3 protein: CASSLEGQGSSGPLHF

D gene: TRBD1
V gene: TRBV19
clone size: NA
J gene: TRBJ1-2
CDR3 DNA: TGTGCCAGTACCACGGACAGGGCGGCTGGCTACACCTTC
CDR3 protein: CASTTDRAAGYTF

D gene: NA
V gene: TRBV10-3
clone size: NA
J gene: TRBJ2-7
CDR3 DNA: TGTGCCATCAGTGGGGGGCAGACCTACGAGCAGTACTTC
CDR3 protein: CAISGGQTYEQYF

D gene: TRBD1
V gene: TRBV9
clone size: NA
J gene: TRBJ1-3
CDR3 DNA: TGTGCCAGCAGCCCAACAGGGGGCTCTGGAAACACCATATATTTT
CDR3 protein: CASSPTGGSGNTIYF

D gene: NA
V gene: TRBV4-2
clone size: NA
J gene: TRBJ1-5
CDR3 DNA: TGTGCCAGCAGCCAAGAGAGGGTCGGTCAGCCCCAGCATTTT
CDR3 protein: CASSQERVGQPQHF

D gene: TRBD2
V gene: TRBV7-8
clone size: NA
J gene: TRBJ2-5
CDR3 DNA: TGTGCCAGCTCCCTACCCAAGCGGGGGGCCCTAGAGACCCAGTACTTC
CDR3 protein: CASSLPKRGALETQYF

D gene: TRBD1
V gene: TRBV7-2
clone size: once
J gene: TRBJ1-2
CDR3 DNA: TGTGCCAGCAGCCGGGACAGGGTGACTCATGGCTACACCTTC
CDR3 protein: CASSRDRVTHGYTF

D gene: TRBD2
V gene: TRBV7-8
clone size: NA
J gene: TRBJ2-1
CDR3 DNA: TGTGCCAGCAGCGCCCTGGGACTATCACACGACAATGAGCAGTTCTTC
CDR3 protein: CASSALGLSHDNEQFF